A few counts support the clone carrying this T cell receptor beta chain. As to time point: pre-sensitization, week 0. Noted treatment: therapeutic diphenylcyclopropenone sensitization with weekly scalp DPC. Donors, patients with alopecia ranging from 18 to 70 years old and judged suitable for DPC, provided samples. The record originates from a study of human T cells and chemical hapten exposure. The CDR3 is 16 residues long. Trimming took 6 bases from V and 4 from J; bases not matched to a gene: 14. The germline gives CDR1 WSHSY, CDR2 SAAADI. The library tagged each cDNA molecule with unique molecular identifiers. In TCRdb, the RACE reads were re-called with MiXCR into one record per CDR3 protein. The sample includes a few hundred thousand distinct CDR3 sequences, 7% to 10% of them seen just once.

This specimen consisted of whole blood, obtained in connection with sensitization to the hapten diphenylcyclopropenone (DPC). This chain joins TRBV10-2 and TRBJ1-1, with 7 nucleotides matching TRBD1. This TCR was recovered from a woman aged 35 to 49 with alopecia areata. Some clones in this sample may be carry-over from other donors' samples. CDR3 sequence reads: CASSDNKLDRATEAFF. The DNA of the CDR3 is TGCGCCAGCAGCGACAATAAACTTGACAGGGCCACTGAAGCTTTCTTT.